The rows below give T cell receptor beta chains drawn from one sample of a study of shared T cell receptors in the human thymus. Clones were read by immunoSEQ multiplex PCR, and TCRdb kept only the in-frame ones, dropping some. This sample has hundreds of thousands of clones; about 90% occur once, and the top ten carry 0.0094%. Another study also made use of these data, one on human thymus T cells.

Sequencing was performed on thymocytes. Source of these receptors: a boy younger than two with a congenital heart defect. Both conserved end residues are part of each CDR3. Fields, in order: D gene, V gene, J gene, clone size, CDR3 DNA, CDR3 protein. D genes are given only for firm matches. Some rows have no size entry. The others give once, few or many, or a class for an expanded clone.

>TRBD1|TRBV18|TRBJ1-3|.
TGTGCCAGCTCATCGGGACAGAGCTCTGGAAACACCATATATTTT
CASSSGQSSGNTIYF
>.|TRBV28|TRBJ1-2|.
TGTGCCAGCAGTGGGCTTGAGGGCCCCTACTATGGCTACACCTTC
CASSGLEGPYYGYTF
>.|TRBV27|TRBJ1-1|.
TGTGCCACCTCCGATACAGCGAACACTGAAGCTTTCTTT
CATSDTANTEAFF
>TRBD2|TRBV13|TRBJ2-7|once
TGTGCCAGCAGCTTACGGGAGGAGTACTACGAGCAGTACTTC
CASSLREEYYEQYF
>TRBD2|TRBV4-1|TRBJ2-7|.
TGCGCCAGCAGCCAAGGGATGACTAGCGGGAGGAATTACGAGCAGTACTTC
CASSQGMTSGRNYEQYF
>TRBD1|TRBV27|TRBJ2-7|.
TGTGCCAGCAGTAAAACAAGACAGGGTCCCTACGAGCAGTACTTC
CASSKTRQGPYEQYF
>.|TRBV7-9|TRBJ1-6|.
TGTGCCAGCAGCTTAGACCGAGACGGCCGAGGAGTCTCACCCCTCCACTTT
CASSLDRDGRGVSPLHF
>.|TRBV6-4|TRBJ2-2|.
TGTGCCAGCAGACGGGGTAGCACCGGGGAGCTGTTTTTT
CASRRGSTGELFF
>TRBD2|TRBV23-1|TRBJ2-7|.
TGCGCCAGCAGTCTCGGGGGGATGAGCTCCTACGAGCAGTACTTC
CASSLGGMSSYEQYF
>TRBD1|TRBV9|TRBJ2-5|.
TGTGCCAGCAGCGGAAATCAGGACAGGGAATACGAAGAGACCCAGTACTTC
CASSGNQDREYEETQYF
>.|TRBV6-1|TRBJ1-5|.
TGTGCCAGCAGTGAAACAGGGAGGGTTCAGCCCCAGCATTTT
CASSETGRVQPQHF
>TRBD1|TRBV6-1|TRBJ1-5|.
TGTGCCACCCGACAGGGGAGCAATCAGCCCCAGCATTTT
CATRQGSNQPQHF
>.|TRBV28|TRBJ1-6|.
TGTGCCAGCAGTTTGAGGGGCGCGGGACCACCCCTCCACTTT
CASSLRGAGPPLHF
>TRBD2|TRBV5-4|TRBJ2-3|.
TGTGCCAGCAGCTCTTGGACTAGCGGTTATACGCAGTATTTT
CASSSWTSGYTQYF
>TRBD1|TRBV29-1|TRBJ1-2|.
TGCAGCGTTTTTTACCCCGAGGGACAGGTTCGTGGCTACACCTTC
CSVFYPEGQVRGYTF
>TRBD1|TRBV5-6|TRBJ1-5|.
TGTGCCAGCAGCTCCTTCGACAGGGGGAACCAGCCCCAGCATTTT
CASSSFDRGNQPQHF
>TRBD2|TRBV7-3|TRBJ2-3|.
TGTGCCAGCAGCCGGACTAGCGGGGGGGCAGGAGATACGCAGTATTTT
CASSRTSGGAGDTQYF
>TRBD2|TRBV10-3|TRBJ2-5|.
TGTGCCATCAGCGCCGGGACTAGCGGGGGGGAAGAGACCCAGTACTTC
CAISAGTSGGEETQYF
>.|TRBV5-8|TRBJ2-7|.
TGTGCCAGCAGCTTGGCCGGCGGCAGGGTAACAGAGCAGTACTTC
CASSLAGGRVTEQYF
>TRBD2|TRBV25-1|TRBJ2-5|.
TGTGCCAGCAGTGAAAAGGGTAGCGGGGGCCCTCATGGGACCCAGTACTTC
CASSEKGSGGPHGTQYF
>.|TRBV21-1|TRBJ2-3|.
TGTGCCAGCAGCACCCGGACAGGGGTCCCCCCCATAGCACAGATCACGCAGTATTTT
CASSTRTGVPPIAQITQYF
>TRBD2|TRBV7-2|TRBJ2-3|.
TGTGCCAGCAGCTTAGTAGCGGGACGCACAGATACGCAGTATTTT
CASSLVAGRTDTQYF
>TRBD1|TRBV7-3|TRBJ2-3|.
TGTGCCAGCAGCGCCCGGGACAGGGTATATTCCGCTAGCACAGATACGCAGTATTTT
CASSARDRVYSASTDTQYF
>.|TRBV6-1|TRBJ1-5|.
TGTGCCAGCAACAGGAGACCGGATCAGCCCCAGCATTTT
CASNRRPDQPQHF
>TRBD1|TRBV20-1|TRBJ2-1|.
TGCAGAGCAACAGGGGGCAATGAGCAGTTCTTC
CRATGGNEQFF
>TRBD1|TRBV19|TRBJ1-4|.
TGTGCCAGTTCCGGGACAGGGAATGAAAAACTGTTTTTT
CASSGTGNEKLFF
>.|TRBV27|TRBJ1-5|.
TGTGCCAGCGCTAGAGGGGGGGATAATCAGCCCCAGCATTTT
CASARGGDNQPQHF
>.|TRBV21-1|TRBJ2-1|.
TGTGCCAGCAGCAAAGCCTCACCTACAGGGGCGGAATACAATGAGCAGTTCTTC
CASSKASPTGAEYNEQFF
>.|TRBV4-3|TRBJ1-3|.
TGCGCCAGCAGCCAGTGGCGGTCTGGAAACACCATATATTTT
CASSQWRSGNTIYF
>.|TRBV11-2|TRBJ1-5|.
TGTGCCAGCGCTCGGGGGAGCAATCAGCCCCAGCATTTT
CASARGSNQPQHF
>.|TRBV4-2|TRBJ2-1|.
TGTGCCAGCAGCCAAGTAGTCCAGGTCCCCTCCTACAATGAGCAGTTCTTC
CASSQVVQVPSYNEQFF
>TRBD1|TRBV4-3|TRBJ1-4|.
TGCGCCAGCAGCCAAGATAGCGGACAGGGGAGAAGTGAAAAACTGTTTTTT
CASSQDSGQGRSEKLFF
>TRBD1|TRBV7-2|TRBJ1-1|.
TGTGCCAGCAGCACACGACAGGGGGATGGGCGCACTGAAGCTTTCTTT
CASSTRQGDGRTEAFF
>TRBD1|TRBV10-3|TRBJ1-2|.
TGTGCCATCGAAGCGGACAGGGGGATAGGTGGCTACACCTTC
CAIEADRGIGGYTF
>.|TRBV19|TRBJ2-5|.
TGTGCCAGTAGTGAAGCGACCCCTCCAGAGACCCAGTACTTC
CASSEATPPETQYF
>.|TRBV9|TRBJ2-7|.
TGTGCCAGCAGACTACAGGGTGGCACCTACGAGCAGTACTTC
CASRLQGGTYEQYF
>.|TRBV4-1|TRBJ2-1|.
TGCGCCAGCAGCCCAGATCCGGGGTCGGGGGTATACAATGAGCAGTTCTTC
CASSPDPGSGVYNEQFF
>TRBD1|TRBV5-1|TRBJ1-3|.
TGCGCCAGCAGCGGAAGGACAGGCAACTCCTCTGGAAACACCATATATTTT
CASSGRTGNSSGNTIYF